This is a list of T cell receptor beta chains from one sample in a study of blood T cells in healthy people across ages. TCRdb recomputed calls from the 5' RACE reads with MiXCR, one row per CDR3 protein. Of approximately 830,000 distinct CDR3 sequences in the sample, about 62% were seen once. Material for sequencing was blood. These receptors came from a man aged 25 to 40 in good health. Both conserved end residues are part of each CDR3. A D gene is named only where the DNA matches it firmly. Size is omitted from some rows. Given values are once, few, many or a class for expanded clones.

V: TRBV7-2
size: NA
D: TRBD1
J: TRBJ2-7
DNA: TGTGCCAGCAGCTTTACAGCCACAGAGCGGGACAGGGTTGGCTACGAGCAGTACTTC
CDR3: CASSFTATERDRVGYEQYF

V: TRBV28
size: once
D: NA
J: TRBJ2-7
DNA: TGTACCAGCAGTACGGGGCCAATGGCCCTCGAGCAGTACTTC
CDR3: CTSSTGPMALEQYF

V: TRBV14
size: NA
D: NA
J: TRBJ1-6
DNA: TGTGCCAGCAGCCGGAGGCAGGGCCTTAGTTCACCCCTCCACTTT
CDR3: CASSRRQGLSSPLHF

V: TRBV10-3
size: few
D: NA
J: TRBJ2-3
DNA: TGTGCCATCAGTGAGTCGAATGACGCAGATACGCAGTATTTT
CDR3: CAISESNDADTQYF

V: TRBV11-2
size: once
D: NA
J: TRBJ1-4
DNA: TGTGCCAGCAGCTTAAACGCCCTGAGGGGGATTGGAGAAAAACTGTTTTTT
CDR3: CASSLNALRGIGEKLFF

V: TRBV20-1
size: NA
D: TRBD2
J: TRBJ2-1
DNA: TGCAGTGCTAGCTGGGCTAGCGGCTACAATGAGCAGTTCTTC
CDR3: CSASWASGYNEQFF

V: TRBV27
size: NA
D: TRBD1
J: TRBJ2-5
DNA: TGTGCCAGCAGTTTGGACAGGGGTCCTGGACCTGGGAGGGAGCAGTACTTC
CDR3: CASSLDRGPGPGREQYF

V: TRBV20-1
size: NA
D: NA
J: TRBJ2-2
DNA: TGCAGTGCTAGAGATCACAAGGGGAAGAGCACCGGGGAGCTGTTTTTT
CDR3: CSARDHKGKSTGELFF

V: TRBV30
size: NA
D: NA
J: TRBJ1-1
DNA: TGTGCCTGGAGTGTACTTGGCACTGAAGCTTTCTTT
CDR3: CAWSVLGTEAFF

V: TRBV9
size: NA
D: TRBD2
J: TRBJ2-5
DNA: TGTGCCAGCAGCGTAGCTCTAGCGGGGGAAGAGACCCAGTACTTC
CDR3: CASSVALAGEETQYF

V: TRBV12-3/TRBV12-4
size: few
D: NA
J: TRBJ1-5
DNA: TGTGCCAGCAGTTCCCGGCAGGGAGGGAATCAGCCCCAGCATTTT
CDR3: CASSSRQGGNQPQHF

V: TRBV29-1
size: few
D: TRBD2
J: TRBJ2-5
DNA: TGCAGCGTTGAGGCCCGACTAGCGGAGCCCCAAGAGACCCAGTACTTC
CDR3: CSVEARLAEPQETQYF

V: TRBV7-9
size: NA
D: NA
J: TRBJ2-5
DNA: TGTGCCAGCAGCGTCATCGACCAAGAGACCCAGTACTTC
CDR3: CASSVIDQETQYF